This T cell receptor beta chain was recorded in a study of T cell responses to AZD1222 COVID-19 vaccine listed by TCRdb under 2021. Broadly, across the study: AZD1222 recipients with second doses at about 4 weeks or about 12 weeks were pooled, because spike-specific TCR depth and breadth did not differ between schedules. TCR sequencing was performed for 230 to 250 trial participants, of whom about 210 were given two doses of AZD1222 and some 26 were given two doses of MenACWY control vaccine. Trial participants were enrolled by age into subgroups of 18-55, 56-69 and 70-plus years, and about 150, 27 and 61 TCR-sequenced participants, respectively, were included in these subgroups.

The CDR3 regions of human TCRbeta chains were analyzed by immunosequencing. The authors' pipeline ran thus. Repertoire TCRs were checked for matches against a reference library of SARS-CoV-2-specific TCRs that had been generated using the MIRA antigen-specificity platform. Breadth was defined as the fraction of unique TCRs that were SARS-CoV-2-associated. Depth was defined as the fraction of total T cells that were SARS-CoV-2-associated. Using the MIRA data, each spike-specific TCR was mapped to the spike region that the TCR reacts to and placed in a CD4 or CD8 class. Log10-transformed breadth and depth values were compared by one-way ANOVA with Sidak's multiple comparisons tests. The source is immuneACCESS, and TCRdb retained only in-frame sequences with V and J called. Part of the clones is not carried over; for the studies checked, unresolved V genes explain less than half of this, and the remainder is unexplained. V, J and clone size are taken as reported in that table, and D and trimming were inferred from the DNA itself. The sample data list 120,000 to 150,000 clones, and 90% of these were observed just once. The biggest ten clones account for about 3.5% of the sample.

Explained via the paper, the time point label denotes: baseline before first vaccination. Vaccinee samples were obtained from the UK trials COV001 and COV002, which included a single-blind randomized controlled phase 2/3 trial of AZD1222 (ChAdOx1 nCoV-19) in healthy adults. For TCRbeta chain sequencing, PBMC samples were collected from trial participants at day 0 and at day 28 after the second dose. From the cysteine through the phenylalanine, the CDR3 covers 12 amino acids. CDR3 DNA only is kept here, 36 bases in frame from base 1. Per the germline V gene, SNHLY is the CDR1 and FYNNEI is the CDR2. Trimming costs V 5 bases and J 5 bases, and their ends lie 9 bases apart. As concerns this clone: Its antigen has not been determined. Base qualities are not at hand, and no much larger clone is one base apart.

What the authors observed across the whole study: The vaccine-associated CD4 TCRs covered the entire spike protein, and the dominant responses fell in regions 160-218 and 743-854. In the small 56-69-year group, the increase in depth fell short of significance, most likely because of low power. Reportedly, close to half of the unique spike-specific TCRs recognized epitopes lying outside the regions that are mutated in the B.1.351 and B.1.1.7 variants. Most participants were white British and females outnumbered males, and the authors suggested that clonal diversity may have been underestimated. Only 5 to 7 AZD1222 recipients were SARS-CoV-2 seropositive at baseline, limiting conclusions about previously exposed vaccinees. After two AZD1222 doses, spike-specific TCR breadth and depth were significantly higher than at day 0 and than in MenACWY recipients. Because no day 14 peak-response samples were available, repertoires were characterized only after the peak T cell response.

Sequenced here: peripheral blood, sampled on day 0 of AZD1222 vaccination. This TCR was sampled from an adult in good health. Recombination connected TRBV2 to TRBJ2-5, with TRBD1 as a weak D call on 5 bases. The DNA reads as follows: TGTGCCAGCAGTCAGGGTGGGGAGACCCAGTACTTC. Its protein is CASSQGGETQYF. The full variable domain, with segments outside the CDR3 supplied by the reference TRBV2 and TRBJ2-5 proteins, appears as EPEVTQTPSHQVTQMGQEVILRCVPISNHLYFYWYRQILGQKVEFLVSFYNNEISEKSEIFDDQFSVERPDGSNFTLKIRSTKLEDSAMYFCASSQGGETQYFGPGTRLLVL.